These 20 T cell receptor beta chains share one sample of origin, sequenced in a study of Graves' ophthalmopathy and Graves' hyperthyroidism. RNA transcripts provided the template for amplifying TCR beta CDR3 regions. First-round RT-PCR employed HTBI primers, with a second-round multiplex PCR after it. TCRdb reprocessed the multiplex PCR reads with MiXCR, giving one entry per CDR3 protein. The sample records 680,000 or so distinct CDR3 sequences, over 20% being singletons. The sequencing sample was made of peripheral blood. The receptors here all came from a woman aged 18 to 35 with stable Graves' hyperthyroidism. Some clones in this sample may be carry-over from other donors' samples.

In its sample, this clonotype was seen a few times. The genes are TRBV4-1 and TRBJ2-7; unclear D gene. Trimming took off 3 bases at V and 2 bases at J, with 14 bases between the two ends. Germline assignment: CDR1 MGHRA and CDR2 YSYEKL. The CDR3 totals 15 residues. CDR3 sequence (DNA): TGCGCCAGCAGCCACCCGGCGGCCGGAACCTACGAGCAGTACTTC. Its protein product is CASSHPAAGTYEQYF.

The V and J genes are TRBV4-3 and TRBJ2-5; the match to TRBD1 covers 8 bases. CDR1 is LGHNA, CDR2 YSLEER, per germline. Trimming cost V 4 bases and J 6 bases; bases outside gene matches: 10. CDR3 size: 15 residues. Here the CDR3 reads CASSRTGQSDKTQYF. DNA for the CDR3: TGCGCCAGCAGCCGGACAGGGCAATCGGATAAGACCCAGTACTTC.

This clonotype was seen many times. This chain links TRBV9 with TRBJ2-7, with D possibly being TRBD2 (5 bases). Between the trimmed V and J ends, which lost 4 bases and 5 bases, there was a span of 7 bases. CDR3 length: 11 residues. Germline V gene data show CDR1 as SGDLS and CDR2 as YYNGEE. The CDR3 sequence: CASSNGDEQYF. CDR3 DNA: TGTGCCAGCAGCAACGGGGACGAGCAGTACTTC.

In its sample, this clonotype was seen many times. The chain employs TRBV6-5 and TRBJ1-1, with a possible D match to TRBD1 (5 bases). V was pared by 4 bases and J by 4 bases, with 13 bases between. Germline-derived CDR1 and CDR2 are MNHEY and SVGAGI. This CDR3 region has 14 residues. CDR3 in amino acids: CASSSSGASTEAFF. CDR3 nucleotide sequence: TGTGCCAGCAGTTCGTCCGGGGCCAGCACTGAAGCTTTCTTT.

J is TRBJ1-5 and V is TRBV20-1; 10 positions agree with TRBD1. The CDR3 has 14 residues. The germline V gene has CDR1 DFQATT and CDR2 SNEGSKA (reference sequence). Trimming cost V 6 bases and J 2 bases; bases outside gene matches: 4. The CDR3 loop reads CSAGQGVGNQPQHF. DNA of the CDR3: TGCAGTGCCGGACAGGGGGTTGGCAATCAGCCCCAGCATTTT.

This clonotype was counted many times. The chain links TRBV12-3 or TRBV12-4 to TRBJ2-7; 7 positions agree with TRBD1. CDR3 length: 14 residues. V shed 7 bases and J 2 bases; nucleotides not matched to a gene: 8. The chain's CDR3 is CASTLTGNTYEQYF. Written as DNA, the CDR3 is TGTGCCAGCACCTTGACAGGGAATACCTACGAGCAGTACTTC.

This clonotype occurred many times. The J gene is TRBJ2-7, the V gene TRBV6-2 or TRBV6-3; 8 nucleotides align to TRBD1. The germline V gene encodes CDR1 MNHEY and CDR2 SVGEGT. V trimming: 5 bases; J trimming: 2 bases; junction bases outside the gene matches: 11. This CDR3 region has 16 residues. The DNA for the CDR3 is TGTGCCAGCAGTAAATTCCCGGGACAGGTGACCTACGAGCAGTACTTC. This gives the protein CASSKFPGQVTYEQYF.

The chain has TRBV10-2 and TRBJ2-5, with 10 bases that match TRBD2. Germline assignment: CDR1 WSHSY and CDR2 SAAADI. V shed 1 base, J shed 4 bases, and the junction held 15 bases outside the gene matches. CDR3 size: 19 residues. The CDR3 DNA sequence: TGCGCCAGCAGTGAGTGGGGAGTAGCGCAGCGGGAGGGCCTAGAGACCCAGTACTTC. Amino acids: CASSEWGVAQREGLETQYF.

This clonotype has at least ten counts. The V call is TRBV11-1, the J call TRBJ1-5; TRBD1 is a possible D gene (6 bases). The CDR3 consists of 16 residues. Germline-derived CDR1 and CDR2 are SGHAT and FQDESV (reference sequence). The germline V and J ends were trimmed by 0 bases and 1 base, with 10 bases remaining between them. This CDR3 reads CASSLAAQGSNQPQHF. The CDR3 bases are TGTGCCAGCAGCTTAGCCGCACAGGGAAGCAATCAGCCCCAGCATTTT.

This sequence joins TRBV27 and TRBJ1-1; weak D call: TRBD1 (5 bases). CDR3 size: 14 residues. Deletions cut 5 bases from V and 3 bases from J, with 13 bases between. Germline V lookup: CDR1 MNHEY, CDR2 SMNVEV (reference sequence). CDR3 nucleotides: TGTGCCAGCAGTCGTCAGGGAGGGGACACTGAAGCTTTCTTT. Its translation is CASSRQGGDTEAFF.

V is TRBV27 and J is TRBJ1-1; D is perhaps TRBD1 (5 bases). The germline CDR1 and CDR2 sequences are MNHEY and SMNVEV (reference sequence). This CDR3 is 15 amino acids long. Trimming removed 3 bases at V and 8 bases at J, with 19 bases between. The CDR3 nucleotides are TGTGCCAGCAGTTTTAAGAAAAGGGACGGAAAAGAAGCTTTCTTT. Residues: CASSFKKRDGKEAFF.

This clonotype appeared a few times. A read error may be the cause here, since a much bigger clone is one base away. This rearrangement joins TRBV28 to TRBJ2-2; 13 positions match TRBD2. Germline V gives CDR1 MDHEN, CDR2 SYDVKM. CDR3 length: 16 residues. CDR3 nucleotide sequence: TGTGCCAGCAGTGGACTAGCGGGAGATTTGACCGGGGAGCTGTTGTTT. This translates into CASSGLAGDLTGELLF. Full variable domain (outside the CDR3, taken from reference TRBV28 and TRBJ2-2): DVKVTQSSRYLVKRTGEKVFLECVQDMDHENMFWYRQDPGLGLRLIYFSYDVKMKEKGDIPEGYSVSREKKERFSLILESASTNQTSMYLCASSGLAGDLTGELLFGEGSRLTVL.

Worth noting for this clonotype: Given a much more abundant clone one base away, this may be a read error. Likely a read error: the CDR3 ends without its conserved phenylalanine or tryptophan. The chain has TRBV11-2 and TRBJ1-1, with 7 bases that match TRBD1. The V segment lost 1 base and the J segment 7 bases; nucleotides outside the gene matches: 15. The germline CDR1 and CDR2 sequences are SGHAT and FQNNGV. The CDR3 is 17 residues long. CDR3 nucleotide sequence: TGTGCCAGCAGCTTAGTCGGGACAGCGCTTAGATTGCGTGAAGCTTTCTAT. This codes for CASSLVGTALRLREAFY.

This clonotype was counted many times. V gene TRBV29-1 combines with J gene TRBJ1-1; D possibly corresponds to TRBD1 (6 bases). The CDR3 runs to 16 residues. CDR1 is SQVTM, CDR2 ANQGSEA, per germline. V lost 5 bases and J lost 0, with 19 bases in between. This CDR3 is CSVSRDTQPLNTEAFF. The CDR3 bases are TGCAGCGTTAGCCGGGACACTCAACCCTTGAACACTGAAGCTTTCTTT. The whole variable domain, filled in from reference TRBV29-1 and TRBJ1-1, reads SAVISQKPSRDICQRGTSLTIQCQVDSQVTMMFWYRQQPGQSLTLIATANQGSEATYESGFVIDKFPISRPNLTFSTLTVSNMSPEDSSIYLCSVSRDTQPLNTEAFFGQGTRLTVV.

This clonotype has a single count. The chain combines TRBV18 with TRBJ1-1; 7 nucleotides agree with TRBD1. The CDR3 sequence is 16 residues long. Trimming took 2 bases from V and 4 from J; bases not matched to a gene: 10. The germline V gene has CDR1 KGHSH and CDR2 LQKENI. In DNA, the CDR3 is TGTGCCAGCTCACCAGGGGTACCATCAGGGGGCACTGAAGCTTTCTTT. Residues: CASSPGVPSGGTEAFF.

This rearrangement joins TRBV19 to TRBJ2-7; D perhaps matches TRBD1 (6 bases). This CDR3 region has 14 residues. From germline, CDR1 is LNHDA and CDR2 SQIVND (reference sequence). V was shortened by 5 bases and J by 2 bases, with 13 bases between the two germline ends. The CDR3 DNA is TGTGCCAGTAGTCCCACCGGACAGCCCTACGAGCAGTACTTC. Protein product: CASSPTGQPYEQYF.

The chain combines TRBV5-1 with TRBJ1-2; the D is unclear. Germline assignment: CDR1 SGHRS and CDR2 YFSETQ. The V gene lost 5 bases and the J gene lost 4 bases, with 15 bases spanning the gap. The CDR3 is 14 amino acids. DNA of the CDR3: TGCGCCAGCAGACCCGAAAGGGCAGTCTATGGCTACACCTTC. This codes for CASRPERAVYGYTF.

This chain links TRBV4-2 with TRBJ2-6; D is uncertain. V shed 0 bases and J shed 0 bases, with 6 bases lying between them. Germline CDR1 reads LGHNA; CDR2 reads YNFKEQ. CDR3 size: 16 residues. CDR3 protein: CASSQDKSSGANVLTF. The CDR3 coding sequence is TGTGCCAGCAGCCAAGATAAGAGCTCTGGGGCCAACGTCCTGACTTTC.

This clonotype has a count of ten or more. The chain carries TRBV4-1 and TRBJ1-2; D not resolved. This CDR3 region has 13 residues. Deletions cut 4 bases from V and 6 bases from J, with 12 bases between. Germline lookup yields CDR1 MGHRA and CDR2 YSYEKL. For the CDR3, the DNA is TGCGCCAGCAGCCCCCGAATGCCTGATGGCTACACCTTC. Translating it yields CASSPRMPDGYTF.

This clonotype has more than one count but fewer than ten. V gene TRBV5-1 combines with J gene TRBJ2-7; D perhaps matches TRBD2 (6 bases). V was pared by 0 bases and J by 3 bases, with 13 bases between. This CDR3 is built from 15 residues. Germline V gene sequence: CDR1 SGHRS, CDR2 YFSETQ. This chain's CDR3 is CASSLERVGNYEQYF. As DNA, the CDR3 is TGCGCCAGCAGCTTGGAGCGGGTGGGGAACTACGAGCAGTACTTC.